This TCR beta chain originates from a study of glioma-infiltrating T cells after dendritic cell vaccination. Trimming removed 7 bases at V and 5 bases at J, with 21 bases between. Germline V gene data show CDR1 as MNHNY and CDR2 as SVGAGI (reference sequence). The CDR3 spans 16 residues. Study conclusions and caveats: The cohort had few patients with full blood and tumor sets.

Notes on this clone: Its antigen is not known.

Up to 2 ug genomic DNA was used for TCRB CDR3 amplification. Some clones are missing from TCRdb's copy, which holds only in-frame ones; the method was immunoSEQ multiplex PCR. The sample consists of about 82,000 clones, roughly 89% of them appearing once. The receptor's source is a human donor with glioblastoma. The rearrangement uses TRBV6-6 and TRBJ1-5; D unresolved. The specimen comprised blood, sampled before dendritic cell vaccination. The CDR3 region has the DNA TGTGCCAGCATGGGCCGCGGGCCCGCACGGGATCAGCCCCAGCATTTT. This sequence encodes CASMGRGPARDQPQHF.